Below, 12 T cell receptor beta chains from the same sample are listed, as sequenced in a study of human T cells and chemical hapten exposure. The time point: patch test 1, 2 weeks after DPC sensitization. Sample treatment: therapeutic diphenylcyclopropenone sensitization with weekly scalp DPC. TCRdb called the RACE reads again in MiXCR, with one record for every CDR3 protein. Seen here are some 340,000 distinct CDR3 sequences, roughly 6.9% observed once, and the top ten hold approximately 8.9%. Sequences were derived from whole blood, sampled in connection with sensitization to the hapten diphenylcyclopropenone (DPC). The receptors were gathered from a woman aged 18-29 years with alopecia areata. Some clones in this sample may be carry-over from other donors' samples.

A few counts support this clonotype. The rearrangement joins TRBV4-2 to TRBJ1-1; TRBD1 might be the D (5 bases). In germline, CDR1 is LGHNA, CDR2 YNFKEQ. The CDR3 runs to 14 residues. V was shortened by 1 base and J by 4 bases, with 10 bases between the two germline ends. The CDR3 nucleotides are TGTGCCAGCAGCCAAGCGGGGGAGAGCACTGAAGCTTTCTTT. This codes for CASSQAGESTEAFF.

This clonotype appeared once. This rearrangement joins TRBV4-2 to TRBJ2-5; tentatively, D is TRBD2 (5 bases). This CDR3 contains 16 residues. Germline assignment: CDR1 LGHNA and CDR2 YNFKEQ. The ends were cut back, 4 bases at V and 5 bases at J, with 20 bases in the middle. In DNA, the CDR3 is TGTGCCAGCAGCCGCGGAGGAGTCTCCTTGGGGGAGACCCAGTACTTC. Amino acids: CASSRGGVSLGETQYF.

This clonotype was seen more than once but under ten times. This chain links TRBV20-1 with TRBJ1-3; D unclear. This CDR3 comprises 15 residues. Trimming removed 1 base at V and 4 bases at J, with 14 bases between. Germline V lookup: CDR1 DFQATT, CDR2 SNEGSKA (reference sequence). CDR3 nucleotides: TGCAGTGCTAGAGTAACGCCCTACACGGGAAACACCATATATTTT. Its translation: CSARVTPYTGNTIYF.

This clonotype was observed many times. J is TRBJ2-3 and V is TRBV2; unclear D gene. The ends were cut back, 8 bases at V and 8 bases at J, with 14 bases in the middle. This CDR3 has 12 amino acids. Looked up from germline, CDR1 is SNHLY and CDR2 is FYNNEI. The CDR3 DNA is TGTGCCAGCGCGTACTCCTCGGCTACGCAGTATTTT. Its protein product is CASAYSSATQYF.

This clonotype has at least ten counts. The junction differs from germline at one of its ends, possibly a read error. CDR3 sequence (DNA): TGTGCCAGCAGCCCCTGGGTAGCGGGGGCCCCGCGGTTC. Its translation: CASSPWVAGAPRF. The chain joins TRBV7-2 to TRBJ2-4; 9 bases line up with TRBD2. Germline CDR1 SGHTA, CDR2 FQGNSA. The CDR3 contains 13 residues. Full variable domain (missing parts from reference TRBV7-2 and TRBJ2-4): GAGVSQSPSNKVTEKGKDVELRCDPISGHTALYWYRQSLGQGLEFLIYFQGNSAPDKSGLPSDRFSAERTGGSVSTLTIQRTQQEDSAVYLCASSPWVAGAPRFGAGTRLSVL.

This clonotype was counted only a few times. The chain has TRBV20-1 and TRBJ2-5; 13 bases match TRBD2. Germline loops: CDR1 DFQATT, CDR2 SNEGSKA (reference sequence). This CDR3 is built from 15 residues. V trimming: 0 bases; J trimming: 5 bases; junction bases outside the gene matches: 3. The chain's CDR3 is CSARELGLAGETQYF. The CDR3 coding sequence is TGCAGTGCTAGAGAACTGGGACTAGCGGGGGAGACCCAGTACTTC.

The chain couples TRBV6-5 to TRBJ2-7; 9 nucleotides align to TRBD2. V lost 2 bases to trimming and J lost 3 bases; unmatched junction nucleotides: 8. The CDR3 totals 16 residues. CDR1 is MNHEY and CDR2 is SVGAGI in the germline V gene. The chain's CDR3 is CASSYRMGLAFYEQYF. The CDR3 coding sequence is TGTGCCAGCAGTTACCGAATGGGACTAGCTTTCTACGAGCAGTACTTC.

This clonotype was recorded at least ten times. The gene calls are TRBV20-1 and TRBJ2-2, with 10 bases matching TRBD1. V lost 6 bases, J lost 5 bases, and 9 bases stayed unmatched. The CDR3 length is 15 residues. Germline V gene sequence: CDR1 DFQATT, CDR2 SNEGSKA (reference sequence). CDR3 sequence reads: CSAPGQGVRTGELFF. The CDR3 nucleotides are TGCAGTGCACCAGGACAGGGGGTTCGGACCGGGGAGCTGTTTTTT.

This clonotype was observed many times. V and J are TRBV29-1 and TRBJ2-7, with 10 bases aligning to TRBD1. CDR3 length: 16 residues. Trimming took 0 bases from V and 1 from J; bases not matched to a gene: 6. Germline V gene data show CDR1 as SQVTM and CDR2 as ANQGSEA. This CDR3 reads CSVEEPRTGGSYEQYF. For the CDR3, the DNA is TGCAGCGTTGAAGAGCCCCGGACAGGGGGTTCCTACGAGCAGTACTTC.

In its sample, this clonotype was seen a few times. The V call is TRBV29-1, the J call TRBJ1-3; D may be TRBD1 (6 bases). The germline V and J ends were trimmed by 1 base and 2 bases, with 12 bases remaining between them. This CDR3 contains 15 residues. Germline-derived CDR1 and CDR2 are SQVTM and ANQGSEA. The CDR3 DNA follows: TGCAGCGTTGAAGTGGGTCAGGGGCCTGGAAACACCATATATTTT. Its protein product is CSVEVGQGPGNTIYF.

This clonotype has just a few counts. This sequence joins TRBV28 and TRBJ2-2; TRBD1 agrees at 7 bases. The V gene's germline CDR1 is MDHEN and CDR2 SYDVKM. Germline trimming cut 8 bases from V and 1 base from J; bases unmatched to any gene: 1. The CDR3 is 13 residues long. CDR3: CASGTENTGELFF. CDR3 bases: TGTGCCAGCGGGACAGAGAACACCGGGGAGCTGTTTTTT.

As regards this clonotype: The final CDR3 position lacks the conserved phenylalanine or tryptophan, pointing to a likely read error. The chain joins TRBV20-1 to TRBJ1-3; the D is unclear. Germline assignment: CDR1 DFQATT and CDR2 SNEGSKA (reference sequence). This CDR3 comprises 13 residues. Trimming shortened V by 5 bases and J by 1 base, and 9 bases separated the two germline ends. CDR3 nucleotides: TGCAGTGCTGTGCCCGCTTCTGGAAACACCATATATTCT. Protein product: CSAVPASGNTIYS.